These 17 T cell receptor beta chains share one sample of origin, sequenced in a study of cytomegalovirus exposure and HLA in healthy donors. PCR primers comprised 60 Vbeta and 13 Jbeta primers. Generated by immunoSEQ multiplex PCR, the TCRdb table keeps only in-frame clones and is missing some. The sample contains under 200,000 clones, approximately 77% of which appear only once. Sequencing was done on a sample of PBMCs. These receptors were collected from a man aged 35-49 years in good health and CMV-seropositive.

This clone was seen once. The chain employs TRBV5-6 and TRBJ1-2, with D possibly TRBD1 on 6 matching bases. The CDR3 is made up of 15 amino acids. V shed 0 bases and J shed 4 bases, with 13 bases lying between them. Germline-derived CDR1 and CDR2 are SGHDT and YYEEEE. The CDR3 sequence: CASSLEGTPSYGYTF. In nucleotides, the CDR3 is TGTGCCAGCAGCTTGGAAGGGACACCCAGCTATGGCTACACCTTC.

The V and J genes are TRBV7-2 and TRBJ2-3; 8 nucleotides match TRBD2. Germline CDR1 is SGHTA and CDR2 is FQGNSA. The CDR3 is 16 residues long. The junction had 4 bases not matched to a gene; V was cut back by 1 base and J by 1 base. CDR3 amino acids: CASSLVVLAGTDTQYF. As DNA, the CDR3 is TGTGCCAGCAGCTTAGTTGTACTAGCGGGCACAGATACGCAGTATTTT. Combining the CDR3 with reference TRBV7-2 and TRBJ2-3 gives the whole variable domain GAGVSQSPSNKVTEKGKDVELRCDPISGHTALYWYRQSLGQGLEFLIYFQGNSAPDKSGLPSDRFSAERTGGSVSTLTIQRTQQEDSAVYLCASSLVVLAGTDTQYFGPGTRLTVL.

The table lists this clone with a few counts. The chain carries TRBV9 and TRBJ1-2; 8 bases align to TRBD1. After removal of 3 bases from V and 4 bases from J, the junction contained 8 bases not matched to a gene. From germline, CDR1 is SGDLS and CDR2 YYNGEE. CDR3 length equals 15 residues. CDR3 sequence: CASSGVATGGYGYTF. The CDR3 region has the DNA TGTGCCAGCAGCGGAGTGGCTACAGGGGGCTATGGCTACACCTTC.

This clone was seen a single time. CDR3 bases: TGTGCCAGCAGCGGACAGGTGGAGCAGCCCCAGCATTTT. Protein sequence: CASSGQVEQPQHF. The chain combines TRBV2 with TRBJ1-5; 7 positions agree with TRBD1. The V segment lost 6 bases and the J segment 7 bases; nucleotides outside the gene matches: 6. CDR1 and CDR2 (germline): SNHLY, FYNNEI. The CDR3 loop spans 13 amino acids.

The V call is TRBV15, the J call TRBJ2-3, with a weak D call TRBD2 (5 bases). The V end was cut by 1 base, the J end by 5 bases, with 13 bases between. Germline V gene data show CDR1 as LNHNV and CDR2 as YYDKDF (reference sequence). The CDR3 contains 15 residues. In nucleotides, the CDR3 is TGTGCCACCAGCAGAGTGGAAACCGGGATAGATACGCAGTATTTT. Encoded protein: CATSRVETGIDTQYF.

V and J are TRBV15 and TRBJ2-1, with a weak D call TRBD2 (5 bases). Trimming pared 4 bases from V and 5 bases from J, leaving 18 bases between. The germline V gene encodes CDR1 LNHNV and CDR2 YYDKDF (reference sequence). The CDR3 contains 16 residues. CDR3 DNA sequence: TGTGCCACCAGCACCCCAGAGGCGGGCAGGAACAATGAGCAGTTCTTC. It specifies CATSTPEAGRNNEQFF. The full variable domain, rest sourced from reference TRBV15 and TRBJ2-1, is DAMVIQNPRYQVTQFGKPVTLSCSQTLNHNVMYWYQQKSSQAPKLLFHYYDKDFNNEADTPDNFQSRRPNTSFCFLDIRSPGLGDTAMYLCATSTPEAGRNNEQFFGPGTRLTVL.

V and J are TRBV5-1 and TRBJ2-3, with D tentatively TRBD2 (7 bases). Germline V gives CDR1 SGHRS, CDR2 YFSETQ. V was clipped by 2 bases and J by 4 bases, with 14 bases between them. The CDR3 has 15 amino acids. CDR3 in amino acids: CASSLTGRDPDTQYF. The CDR3 DNA follows: TGCGCCAGCAGCTTAACAGGGAGGGACCCAGATACGCAGTATTTT.

This chain connects TRBV25-1 to TRBJ2-2; no clear D gene. In germline, CDR1 is MGHDK, CDR2 SYGVNS. Trimming shortened V by 4 bases and J by 1 base, and 13 bases separated the two germline ends. The CDR3 runs 16 residues. CDR3 amino acids: CASSGSADRNTGELFF. The CDR3 nucleotides are TGTGCCAGCAGTGGCTCGGCGGATAGGAACACCGGGGAGCTGTTTTTT.

Only one count was recorded for this clone. An end of the junction differs from the germline gene, which may be a read error. J is TRBJ2-7 and V is TRBV6-1; 10 bases map to TRBD2. The CDR3 spans 14 residues. Germline V gene sequence: CDR1 MNHNS, CDR2 SASEGT. The CDR3 DNA follows: TGTGCCAGCAGTAAAGCGGGGGGGGCCTACGAGCAGTACTTC. This encodes CASSKAGGAYEQYF.

This chain uses TRBV5-1 with TRBJ2-5; D remains unclear. Germline V gene lookup returns CDR1 SGHRS and CDR2 YFSETQ. The CDR3 is made up of 13 amino acids. V dropped 2 bases and J dropped 2 bases, with 7 bases sitting between them. The CDR3 DNA follows: TGCGCCAGCAGCTTTCAGGAACAAGAGACCCAGTACTTC. Translation: CASSFQEQETQYF. Filled out from reference TRBV5-1 and TRBJ2-5, the complete variable domain reads KAGVTQTPRYLIKTRGQQVTLSCSPISGHRSVSWYQQTPGQGLQFLFEYFSETQRNKGNFPGRFSGRQFSNSRSEMNVSTLELGDSALYLCASSFQEQETQYFGPGTRLLVL.

The chain joins TRBV7-9 to TRBJ1-2, with D perhaps TRBD1 (6 bases). The germline V and J ends were trimmed by 4 bases and 7 bases, with 13 bases remaining between them. The germline V gene has CDR1 SEHNR and CDR2 FQNEAQ (reference sequence). The CDR3 has 13 amino acids. The chain's CDR3 is CASSYRGGGGYTF. CDR3 DNA sequence: TGTGCCAGCAGCTATAGGGGAGGGGGTGGCTACACCTTC.

The chain carries TRBV7-8 and TRBJ2-7; a possible D gene is TRBD1 (5 bases). The CDR3 is made up of 15 amino acids. Trimming removed 6 bases at V and 0 bases at J, with 15 bases between. From germline, CDR1 is SGHVS and CDR2 FQNEAQ. Here the CDR3 DNA reads TGTGCCAGCAGTTATGTAGGGGTTCTCTCCTACGAGCAGTACTTC. Its protein is CASSYVGVLSYEQYF.

The chain links TRBV5-5 to TRBJ1-1, with TRBD1 matching 7 bases. This CDR3 has 15 residues. Per germline, CDR1 SGHKS and CDR2 YYEKEE (reference sequence). J lost 3 bases, V lost 4 bases, and 9 bases had no gene match. Here the CDR3 reads CASSARDSRDTEAFF. The CDR3, as DNA: TGTGCCAGCAGCGCGAGGGACAGTCGAGACACTGAAGCTTTCTTT.

This clone has only one observation. The chain combines TRBV7-6 with TRBJ2-5; unclear D gene. V was pared by 9 bases and J by 5 bases, with 4 bases between. Germline CDR1 and CDR2: SGHVS and FNYEAQ. CDR3 length: 9 amino acids. This chain's CDR3 is CARRETQYF. Here the CDR3 DNA reads TGTGCCAGGAGGGAGACCCAGTACTTC.

This clone was counted between two and nine times. This chain joins TRBV6-1 and TRBJ1-3; a possible D gene is TRBD1 (5 bases). V shed 10 bases and J shed 0 bases, with 10 bases lying between them. CDR1 and CDR2 from the germline V gene are MNHNS and SASEGT. CDR3 length: 13 residues. For the CDR3, the DNA is TGTGCCACGAGACAGCCCTCTGGAAACACCATATATTTT. It encodes CATRQPSGNTIYF.

CDR3 region: CASSKRLNRGINQPQHF. CDR3 sequence (DNA): TGTGCCAGCAGTAAGCGGCTGAACAGGGGAATCAATCAGCCCCAGCATTTT. V is TRBV6-4 and J is TRBJ1-5; 7 nucleotides align to TRBD1. CDR1 and CDR2 from the germline V gene are MRHNA and SNTAGT. The CDR3 loop spans 17 amino acids. The junction had 13 bases not matched to a gene; V was cut back by 5 bases and J by 3 bases.

The rearrangement joins TRBV29-1 to TRBJ2-5; 10 bases align to TRBD1. The CDR3 runs to 15 residues. The J segment lost 4 bases and the V segment lost 5 bases, leaving 10 bases of the junction unmatched. Per germline, CDR1 SQVTM and CDR2 ANQGSEA. This CDR3 reads CSVTWDRGRRETQYF. Written as DNA, the CDR3 is TGCAGCGTTACATGGGACAGGGGTCGGAGAGAGACCCAGTACTTC.